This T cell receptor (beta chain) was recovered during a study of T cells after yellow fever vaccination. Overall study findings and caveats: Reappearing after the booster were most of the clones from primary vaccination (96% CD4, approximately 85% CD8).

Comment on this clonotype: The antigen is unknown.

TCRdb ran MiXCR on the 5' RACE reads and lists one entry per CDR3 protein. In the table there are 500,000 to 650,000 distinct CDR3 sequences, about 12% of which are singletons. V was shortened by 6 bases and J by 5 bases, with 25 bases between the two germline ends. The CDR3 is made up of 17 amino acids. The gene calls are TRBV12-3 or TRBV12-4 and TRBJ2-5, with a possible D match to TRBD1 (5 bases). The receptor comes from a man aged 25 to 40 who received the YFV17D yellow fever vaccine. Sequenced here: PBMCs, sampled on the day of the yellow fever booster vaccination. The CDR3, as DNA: TGTGCCAGCAGCCGGCTCCAGGGCAGGGCCATGGCGGAGACCCAGTACTTC. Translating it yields CASSRLQGRAMAETQYF.